A selection of T cell receptor beta chains follows, all from one sample in a study of cytomegalovirus exposure and HLA in healthy donors. Here immunoSEQ multiplex PCR was the method, and the copy in TCRdb shows in-frame clones only, minus some. Its listing shows 100,000 to 150,000 clones. Sequencing input: PBMCs. The source is a man aged 40-50 years in good health and CMV-seronegative. Each CDR3 is given with its conserved first and last residue. The D gene is left open where the match is weak.

j_call	v_call	d_call	cdr3_aa	cdr3_nt
TRBJ1-2	TRBV15	.	CATSTTGLRGYTF	TGTGCCACCAGCACTACAGGGCTAAGAGGCTACACCTTC
TRBJ2-1	TRBV6-6	TRBD2	CASSSPGTSGSGEQFF	TGTGCCAGCAGCTCCCCCGGGACTAGCGGGAGCGGTGAGCAGTTCTTC
TRBJ2-6	TRBV5-1	.	CASSGLQVDSGANVLTF	TGCGCCAGCAGCGGTCTACAGGTGGACTCTGGGGCCAACGTCCTGACTTTC
TRBJ2-5	TRBV5-1	.	CASSFLGTGKETQYF	TGCGCCAGCAGCTTCTTGGGTACAGGGAAGGAGACCCAGTACTTC
TRBJ2-7	TRBV6-5	.	CASPPSRGTGEQYF	TGTGCCAGTCCCCCTTCTCGGGGTACTGGCGAGCAGTACTTC
TRBJ2-7	TRBV19	TRBD2	CASSSSQLAGDYEQYF	TGTGCCAGTAGCTCAAGCCAACTAGCGGGGGACTACGAGCAGTACTTC
TRBJ2-7	TRBV21-1	.	CASSKGVRGRPYEQYF	TGTGCCAGCAGCAAAGGTGTCAGGGGGCGTCCGTACGAGCAGTACTTC
TRBJ2-5	TRBV10-1	TRBD2	CASRDICQREGPETQYF	TGCGCCAGCAGGGATATTTGCCAGCGGGAGGGCCCAGAGACCCAGTACTTC
TRBJ2-7	TRBV10-3	.	CAISEMTDNEQYF	TGTGCCATCAGTGAGATGACAGATAACGAGCAGTACTTC
TRBJ1-2	TRBV28	TRBD1	CASSLSRQGSFLYGYTF	TGTGCCAGCAGTTTATCGAGACAGGGGAGTTTTCTCTATGGCTACACCTTC
TRBJ2-1	TRBV29-1	TRBD1	CSTTGTGLDEQFF	TGCAGCACTACTGGGACAGGGCTTGATGAGCAGTTCTTC
TRBJ2-7	TRBV19	TRBD2	CASSTGTSGSEQYF	TGTGCCAGTAGTACCGGGACTAGCGGGAGCGAGCAGTACTTC
TRBJ1-3	TRBV11-1	.	CASGRRAGNTIYF	TGTGCCAGCGGTCGGAGGGCTGGAAACACCATATATTTT
TRBJ2-3	TRBV15	.	CATSRDPAGIDTQYF	TGTGCCACCAGCAGAGATCCGGCAGGGATAGATACGCAGTATTTT
TRBJ1-5	TRBV28	.	CASGTGGITGNQPQHF	TGTGCCAGTGGGACGGGGGGGATCACGGGCAATCAGCCCCAGCATTTT
TRBJ1-2	TRBV11-2	.	CASSSIQQGRGGYTF	TGTGCCAGCAGCTCGATTCAACAGGGACGCGGTGGCTACACCTTC
TRBJ2-7	TRBV11-3	.	CASGLSNEQYF	TGTGCCAGCGGGCTCTCCAACGAGCAGTACTTC
TRBJ1-2	TRBV7-9	.	CASSLGAGSYGYTF	TGTGCCAGCAGCTTAGGGGCAGGTAGCTATGGCTACACCTTC
TRBJ1-3	TRBV5-1	.	CASSPVDKGSGNTIYF	TGCGCCAGCAGCCCCGTCGACAAGGGGTCTGGAAACACCATATATTTT
TRBJ2-7	TRBV19	TRBD1	CASSIELGQGYEQYF	TGTGCCAGTAGTATAGAGTTGGGACAGGGATACGAGCAGTACTTC
TRBJ2-3	TRBV5-1	TRBD2	CASSSPGLAEVSDTQYF	TGCGCCAGCAGCTCACCGGGACTAGCCGAGGTCTCAGATACGCAGTATTTT
TRBJ1-2	TRBV29-1	.	CSAGQSYGYTF	TGCAGCGCCGGACAATCCTATGGCTACACCTTC
TRBJ1-1	TRBV11-3	TRBD1	CASSLTGGNTEAFF	TGTGCCAGCAGCTTGACAGGGGGGAACACTGAAGCTTTCTTT
TRBJ2-7	TRBV7-9	TRBD1	CASSLARGISYEQYF	TGTGCCAGCAGCTTAGCCAGGGGGATAAGCTACGAGCAGTACTTC
TRBJ2-7	TRBV7-2	.	CASSLEWGHHYEQYF	TGTGCCAGCAGCTTAGAATGGGGCCACCACTACGAGCAGTACTTC
TRBJ2-1	TRBV4-2	TRBD2	CASSPGTSGSPGGNEQFF	TGTGCCAGCAGCCCGGGGACTAGCGGGAGTCCGGGGGGGAATGAGCAGTTCTTC
TRBJ2-1	TRBV2	TRBD2	CASSTGTSGRDEQFF	TGTGCCAGCAGTACTGGGACTAGCGGGAGGGATGAGCAGTTCTTC
TRBJ2-2	TRBV5-1	TRBD1	CASSLGSGGAGELFF	TGCGCCAGCAGCCTGGGGTCAGGGGGCGCCGGGGAGCTGTTTTTT
TRBJ2-1	TRBV7-9	.	CASSLGAGDGNEQFF	TGTGCCAGCAGCCTCGGGGCAGGGGATGGCAATGAGCAGTTCTTC
TRBJ1-5	TRBV5-6	.	CASSPRRDQPQHF	TGTGCCAGCAGCCCGAGGCGAGATCAGCCCCAGCATTTT
TRBJ1-2	TRBV29-1	.	CSAAGWTQGYTF	TGCAGCGCCGCTGGGTGGACTCAAGGCTACACCTTC
TRBJ2-3	TRBV30	.	CAWKTTRGGRGGDTQYF	TGTGCCTGGAAAACTACGCGGGGTGGCAGGGGAGGGGATACGCAGTATTTT
TRBJ1-2	TRBV2	TRBD1	CARKGQGGTSNYGYTF	TGTGCCAGGAAGGGACAGGGAGGCACCTCTAACTATGGCTACACCTTC
TRBJ2-1	TRBV5-1	TRBD2	CASSAGTSGTNEQFF	TGCGCCAGCAGTGCCGGGACTAGCGGGACTAATGAGCAGTTCTTC
TRBJ2-3	TRBV7-2	.	CASSPSSRDTQYF	TGTGCCAGCAGCCCATCCTCCAGAGATACGCAGTATTTT
TRBJ2-5	TRBV19	TRBD2	CASTTSGSGETQYF	TGTGCCAGCACAACTAGCGGGAGTGGGGAGACCCAGTACTTC
TRBJ1-1	TRBV13	.	CASSLFSTEAFF	TGTGCCAGCAGCTTATTCAGCACTGAAGCTTTCTTT
TRBJ2-2	TRBV18	TRBD2	CASSPGLAGVTGELFF	TGTGCCAGCTCACCAGGGCTAGCGGGAGTCACCGGGGAGCTGTTTTTT
TRBJ2-5	TRBV18	TRBD1	CASSPVTTGPETQYF	TGTGCCAGCTCACCAGTTACGACAGGGCCAGAGACCCAGTACTTC
TRBJ2-7	TRBV7-6	TRBD1	CASSLEGTGENYEQYF	TGTGCCAGCAGCTTAGAAGGGACAGGGGAGAACTACGAGCAGTACTTC
TRBJ2-2	TRBV19	.	CASSIFKVVSRSNTGELFF	TGTGCCAGTAGTATATTCAAAGTCGTATCGCGGTCGAACACCGGGGAGCTGTTTTTT
TRBJ2-7	TRBV5-1	.	CASSVGQSSYEQYF	TGCGCCAGCAGCGTCGGACAGAGCTCCTACGAGCAGTACTTC
TRBJ2-5	TRBV10-3	.	CAISAGGRETQYF	TGTGCCATCAGTGCCGGGGGACGGGAGACCCAGTACTTC
TRBJ1-5	TRBV5-6	TRBD1	CASSLQGVSNQPQHF	TGTGCCAGCAGTTTACAGGGGGTCAGCAATCAGCCCCAGCATTTT
TRBJ2-2	TRBV10-1	TRBD1	CASSSGTGGSGELFF	TGCGCCAGCAGTTCCGGGACAGGGGGCTCCGGGGAGCTGTTTTTT